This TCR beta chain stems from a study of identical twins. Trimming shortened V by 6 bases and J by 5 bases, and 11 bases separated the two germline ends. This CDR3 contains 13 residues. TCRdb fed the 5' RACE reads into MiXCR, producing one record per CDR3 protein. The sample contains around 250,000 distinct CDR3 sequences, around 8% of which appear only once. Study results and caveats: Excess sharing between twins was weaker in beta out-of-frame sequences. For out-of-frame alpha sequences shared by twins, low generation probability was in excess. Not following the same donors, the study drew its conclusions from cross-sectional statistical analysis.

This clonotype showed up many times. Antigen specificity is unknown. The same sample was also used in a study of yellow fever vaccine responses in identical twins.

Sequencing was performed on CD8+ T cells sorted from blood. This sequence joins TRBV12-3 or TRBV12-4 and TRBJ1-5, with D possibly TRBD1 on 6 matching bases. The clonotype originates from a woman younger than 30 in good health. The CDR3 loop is CASRQGLDQPQHF. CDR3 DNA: TGTGCCAGCAGACAGGGACTGGATCAGCCCCAGCATTTT.